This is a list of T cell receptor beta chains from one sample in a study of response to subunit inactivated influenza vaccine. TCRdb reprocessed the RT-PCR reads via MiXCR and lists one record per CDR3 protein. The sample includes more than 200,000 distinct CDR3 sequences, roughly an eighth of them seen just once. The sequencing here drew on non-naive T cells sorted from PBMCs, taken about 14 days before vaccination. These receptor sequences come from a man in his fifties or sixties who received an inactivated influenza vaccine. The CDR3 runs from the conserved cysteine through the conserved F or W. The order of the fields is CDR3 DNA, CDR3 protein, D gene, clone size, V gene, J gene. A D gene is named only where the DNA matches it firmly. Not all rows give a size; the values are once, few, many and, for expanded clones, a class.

TGCAGTGCCGTTGTGGGCACCTATGGCTACACCTTC	CSAVVGTYGYTF	NA	few	TRBV20-1	TRBJ1-2
TGCGCCAGCAGCTTGCTAGAGACCCAGTACTTC	CASSLLETQYF	NA	many	TRBV5-1	TRBJ2-5
TGTGCCAGCAGTTTATATATTTCTAGCGGGGGAGACAATGAGCAGTTCTTC	CASSLYISSGGDNEQFF	TRBD2	NA	TRBV27	TRBJ2-1
TGCAGTGCTAGAGATCCGGGACAGGGAGGTATAGCGGGCGATGAGCAGTTCTTC	CSARDPGQGGIAGDEQFF	TRBD1	many	TRBV20-1	TRBJ2-1
TGCAGTGCTAGTACAGGGCCAAACTATGGCTACACCTTC	CSASTGPNYGYTF	NA	few	TRBV20-1	TRBJ1-2
TGTGCCAGTAGTCTTAGACTAGCGGGAGACGCCGAACCTAAATACAATGAGCAGTTCTTC	CASSLRLAGDAEPKYNEQFF	TRBD2	few	TRBV19	TRBJ2-1
TGCGCCAGCAGCTTGGAACAAGGGGGTTACGAGCAGTACTTC	CASSLEQGGYEQYF	NA	many	TRBV5-1	TRBJ2-7
TGTGCCAGCAGTTACAGGGGGGTCGAGGACAGGACTTACGAGCAGTACTTC	CASSYRGVEDRTYEQYF	NA	few	TRBV6-2/TRBV6-3	TRBJ2-7
TGTGCCAGCAGTTATGCAGGATATGGCTACACCTTC	CASSYAGYGYTF	NA	NA	TRBV12-3/TRBV12-4	TRBJ1-2
TGCAGTGCTAGATGGGGCGGGGGATACGAGCAGTACTTC	CSARWGGGYEQYF	TRBD2	few	TRBV20-1	TRBJ2-7
TGTGCCAGCAGCTTAGGCCGCGGGTTAACTAATGAAAAACTGTTTTTT	CASSLGRGLTNEKLFF	NA	NA	TRBV11-2	TRBJ1-4
TGTGCCAGCCGCAAGGAGGCAGGGGGCTTCTCCTCCTACGAGCAGTACTTC	CASRKEAGGFSSYEQYF	TRBD1	NA	TRBV6-1	TRBJ2-7
TGCAGTGCTAGGGACACCCGAAGCACAGATACGCAGTATTTT	CSARDTRSTDTQYF	NA	many	TRBV20-1	TRBJ2-3
TGTGCCAGCAGTTTAAACCCCGGGGGGCCATACGAGCAGTACTTC	CASSLNPGGPYEQYF	NA	few	TRBV12-3/TRBV12-4	TRBJ2-7
TGTGCCAGCAGCCGGGACAGGGGTGGCTCACCCCTCCACTTT	CASSRDRGGSPLHF	TRBD1	many	TRBV7-6	TRBJ1-6
TGTGCCAGCAGCGCCTCGGGGGCCCTCCTCCACTTT	CASSASGALLHF	NA	NA	TRBV28	TRBJ1-6
TGTGCCAGCAGGTTGAGCGTCGGGGGCCGGGAGACCCAGTACTTC	CASRLSVGGRETQYF	NA	NA	TRBV12-3/TRBV12-4	TRBJ2-5
TGCGCCAGCAGCTTGGCTAGCGGGGAAATCTACGAGCAGTACTTC	CASSLASGEIYEQYF	TRBD2	many	TRBV5-1	TRBJ2-7
TGTGCCAGCAGTCTTCGACAGGGGCAGTACAATGAGCAGTTCTTC	CASSLRQGQYNEQFF	TRBD1	many	TRBV6-1	TRBJ2-1
TGCGCCAGCAGCTTGTCCCGGGTAGGTGCCATGAACACTGAAGCTTTCTTT	CASSLSRVGAMNTEAFF	NA	many	TRBV5-1	TRBJ1-1
TGTGCCAGCAGGGACAGGGGAGGGTCGGGGGCCAACGTCCTGACTTTC	CASRDRGGSGANVLTF	TRBD1	once	TRBV6-1	TRBJ2-6
TGTGCCAGCAGCCCCTACCGACAGGCTGGCACTGAAGCTTTCTTT	CASSPYRQAGTEAFF	NA	NA	TRBV6-2/TRBV6-3	TRBJ1-1
TGTGCCAGCAGTTTCCTCGGACAGGCGGAGACCTTC	CASSFLGQAETF	TRBD1	many	TRBV28	TRBJ1-2
TGTGCCAGCAGCGGCGCGGACAGGGGTCTCGGGGAGCTGTTTTTT	CASSGADRGLGELFF	TRBD1	many	TRBV9	TRBJ2-2
TGTGCCACCAGCAGGCGACTAGCGGGGGGTCGGCCCCAAGAGACCCAGTACTTC	CATSRRLAGGRPQETQYF	TRBD2	few	TRBV15	TRBJ2-5
TGTGCCAGCAGCTACGGACAGGGTGCCACTGAAGCTTTCTTT	CASSYGQGATEAFF	TRBD1	NA	TRBV5-4	TRBJ1-1
TGTGCCAGCAGCCCCTTAAGGCGGGGGACAGATACGCAGTATTTT	CASSPLRRGTDTQYF	TRBD2	NA	TRBV7-2	TRBJ2-3
TGTGCCAGCAGCGAAAGACCCCACAGGGAAGGTACTGAAGCTTTCTTT	CASSERPHREGTEAFF	NA	many	TRBV6-1	TRBJ1-1
TGTGCCAGCAGCGCGGGGGCGGTGAATGAGCAGTTCTTC	CASSAGAVNEQFF	NA	NA	TRBV11-2	TRBJ2-1
TGTGCCAGCAGCTTAGGTGGGACTAGCTCTTCCGAGCAGTACTTC	CASSLGGTSSSEQYF	TRBD2	NA	TRBV11-3	TRBJ2-7
TGCAGTGCAAAAGGACAGACGAATAATTCACCCCTCCACTTT	CSAKGQTNNSPLHF	NA	NA	TRBV20-1	TRBJ1-6
TGTGCCAGCAGCGTGGGACAGGACTACTATGAGCAGTTCTTC	CASSVGQDYYEQFF	TRBD1	many	TRBV4-2	TRBJ2-1
TGTGCCAGCTCACCTCAGCCGAACACTGAAGCTTTCTTT	CASSPQPNTEAFF	NA	many	TRBV18	TRBJ1-1
TGTGCCAGCACTCCCCGGAATTACTACGAGCAGTACTTC	CASTPRNYYEQYF	NA	many	TRBV6-2/TRBV6-3	TRBJ2-7
TGCAGCGCCTTGACTAGCGGGAGAGGTAGCGAGCAGTACTTC	CSALTSGRGSEQYF	TRBD2	NA	TRBV29-1	TRBJ2-7
TGCAGTGCTTGGACGAACAGGGGAAAAGATGAGCAGTACTTC	CSAWTNRGKDEQYF	TRBD1	many	TRBV20-1	TRBJ2-7
TGTGCCACAACAAAGGCTGGGGACACCGGGGAGCTGTTTTTT	CATTKAGDTGELFF	NA	many	TRBV19	TRBJ2-2
TGTGCCACCAGCCTTACTAAAAACAGATTTGCAACTAATGAAAAACTGTTTTTT	CATSLTKNRFATNEKLFF	NA	NA	TRBV15	TRBJ1-4
TGCAGTGCTAGGGGGGATAGCACTGAGCAGTTCTTC	CSARGDSTEQFF	NA	NA	TRBV20-1	TRBJ2-1
TGTGCCAGCACAGCACTTACAGCCAAAAACATTCAGTACTTC	CASTALTAKNIQYF	NA	many	TRBV7-8	TRBJ2-4
TGTGCCAGCAGCTCCCCGGGGGGGACTAGCGGAGGCGAGCAGTACTTC	CASSSPGGTSGGEQYF	TRBD2	few	TRBV5-6	TRBJ2-7
TGTGCCAGCAGCCCCGGACAGCGCTATGGCTACACCTTC	CASSPGQRYGYTF	NA	NA	TRBV12-3/TRBV12-4	TRBJ1-2